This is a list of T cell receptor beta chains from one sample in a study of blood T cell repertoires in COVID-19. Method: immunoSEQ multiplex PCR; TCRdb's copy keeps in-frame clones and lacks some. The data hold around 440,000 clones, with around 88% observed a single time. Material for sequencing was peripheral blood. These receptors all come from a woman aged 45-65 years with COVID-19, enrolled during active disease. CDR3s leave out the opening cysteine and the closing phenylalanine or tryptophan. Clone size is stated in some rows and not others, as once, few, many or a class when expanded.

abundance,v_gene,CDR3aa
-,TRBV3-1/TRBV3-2,ASRGQGEADTQY
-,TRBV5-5,ASSFPGAGELF
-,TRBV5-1,ASSLYTGTADTDTQY
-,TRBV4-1,ASSQEVVSATYEQY
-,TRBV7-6,ASSLVRTSGAYNEQF
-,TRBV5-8,ASSLSSWETEAF
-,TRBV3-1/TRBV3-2,ASSQERSGAWVTEAF
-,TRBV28,ASRGGGRVYEQY
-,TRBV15,ATSREGRDRAYGYT
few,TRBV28,ASSRSLAGAADTQY
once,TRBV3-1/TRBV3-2,ASSPTSGGRNIQY
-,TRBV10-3,AISESRLAGREQF
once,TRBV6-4,ASSPGTSTDTQY
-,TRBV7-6,ASSPGLSNTEAF
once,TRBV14,ASSQAGQRRENTEAF
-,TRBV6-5,ASSSEGGLGSYT
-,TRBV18,ASSPTGNLGELF
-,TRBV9,ASSAGRGEPQH
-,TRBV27,ASSLGLGADTQY
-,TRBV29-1,SVEGDRAEAF
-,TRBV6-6,ASSLGGEQF
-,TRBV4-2,ASRGTGYDGYT
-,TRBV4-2,ASSQVRTGPYEQY
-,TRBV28,ASSPALAADTQY
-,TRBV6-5,ASSYSGREAF
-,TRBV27,ASSQPAGNSYNEQF
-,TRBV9,ASSVATVGQQGGRTNEKLF
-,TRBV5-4,ASSFRQGRSNEKLF
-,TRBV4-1,ASSQAGGFFTEAF
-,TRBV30,AVESGNTIY
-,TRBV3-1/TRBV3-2,ASSQGLALSTDTQY
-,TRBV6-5,ASVGQTNTEAF
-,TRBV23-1,ASRRLQAIAEAF
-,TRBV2,ASRLGLAGYNEQF
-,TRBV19,ASSISSSYEQY
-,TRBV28,ASMLGAGGPTGELF
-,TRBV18,ASSSTGLRMGYT
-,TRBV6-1,ASSESSRGTEAF
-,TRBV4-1,ASSQASGGPSYEQY
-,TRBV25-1,ASSDFRAGGYT